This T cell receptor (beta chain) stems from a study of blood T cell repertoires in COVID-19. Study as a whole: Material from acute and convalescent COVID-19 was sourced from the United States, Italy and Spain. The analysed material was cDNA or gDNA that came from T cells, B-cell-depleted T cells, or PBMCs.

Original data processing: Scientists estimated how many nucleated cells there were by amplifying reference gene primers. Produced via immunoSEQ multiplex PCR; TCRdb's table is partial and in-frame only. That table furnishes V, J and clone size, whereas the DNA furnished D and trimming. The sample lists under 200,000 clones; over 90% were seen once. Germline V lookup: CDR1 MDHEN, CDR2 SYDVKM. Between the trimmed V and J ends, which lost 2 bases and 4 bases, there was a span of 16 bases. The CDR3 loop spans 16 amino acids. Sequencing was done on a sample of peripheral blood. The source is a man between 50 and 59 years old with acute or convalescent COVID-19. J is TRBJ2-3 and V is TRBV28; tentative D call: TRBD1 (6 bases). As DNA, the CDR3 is TGTGCCAGCAGTTTAAATCCTGGGGGCCACGCAGATACGCAGTATTTT. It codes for CASSLNPGGHADTQYF.